One and the same sample provided the 9 T cell receptor beta chains below, sequenced in a study of CD8+ T cells in alopecia areata. RNA was isolated and reverse transcribed to cDNA, the sequencing template. Using immunoSEQ multiplex PCR, the repertoire was profiled, and TCRdb retains in-frame clones only, with some absent. In the table there are some 120,000 clones, 61% of which are singletons. Treatment noted: oral pan-JAK inhibitor, 5-10 mg twice daily. This specimen was CD4+ T cells sorted from blood, taken at week 4, from a patient treated with tofacitinib. These TCRs come from a human donor with alopecia areata.

This chain joins TRBV5-1 and TRBJ2-3; the D gene could be TRBD1 or TRBD2 (5 bases each). From germline, CDR1 is SGHRS and CDR2 YFSETQ. This CDR3 region has 10 residues. V was trimmed by 7 bases and J by 12 bases, leaving 12 bases between them. Written as DNA, the CDR3 is TGCGCCAGCGGTGAGGGGATCCAGTATTTT. Protein: CASGEGIQYF.

The CDR3 sequence: CASSPLAGDDGELFF. CDR3 coding DNA: TGTGCCAGCAGTCCTCTAGCGGGAGACGACGGGGAGCTGTTTTTT. The chain uses TRBV2 and TRBJ2-2; 10 bases map to TRBD2. After removal of 5 bases from V and 7 bases from J, the junction contained 7 bases not matched to a gene. The CDR3 consists of 15 residues. Germline loops: CDR1 SNHLY, CDR2 FYNNEI.

V gene TRBV7-3 combines with J gene TRBJ2-3, with D hard to call. This CDR3 is built from 14 residues. V gave up 3 bases and J gave up 0 bases, with 7 bases separating them. Germline CDR1 reads SGHTA; CDR2 reads FQGTGA. This chain's CDR3 is CASSLDPSTDTQYF. CDR3 in DNA: TGTGCCAGCAGCTTGGATCCCAGCACAGATACGCAGTATTTT.

V is TRBV6-5 and J is TRBJ1-2; D unclear. This CDR3 is 14 amino acids long. The germline gives CDR1 MNHEY, CDR2 SVGAGI. V was pared by 2 bases and J by 2 bases, with 9 bases between. The CDR3 coding sequence is TGTGCCAGCAGTTACAAGGGTACAAACTATGGCTACACCTTC. It translates to CASSYKGTNYGYTF.

This rearrangement joins TRBV30 to TRBJ2-5; D uncertain. The CDR3 is made up of 12 amino acids. Trimming removed 5 bases from V and 5 bases from J, with 12 bases in between. CDR1 is GTSNPN and CDR2 is SVGIG in the germline V gene (reference sequence). This CDR3 is CAWGRQYETQYF. The CDR3 DNA sequence: TGTGCCTGGGGTCGACAATACGAGACCCAGTACTTC.

This chain links TRBV5-1 with TRBJ2-3, with 9 bases lining up with TRBD2. Trimming removed 0 bases from V and 5 bases from J; junction bases left unmatched: 10. The V gene's germline CDR1 is SGHRS and CDR2 YFSETQ. The CDR3 runs to 17 residues. As DNA, the CDR3 is TGCGCCAGCAGCTTGGGCCTAGCGGGACGCGGGGGAGATACGCAGTATTTT. The encoded protein is CASSLGLAGRGGDTQYF.

This clone was seen more than once but under ten times. This chain connects TRBV25-1 to TRBJ2-3, with 9 bases fitting TRBD2. V lost 8 bases to trimming and J lost 4 bases; unmatched junction nucleotides: 4. The length of the CDR3 is 13 residues. The germline V gene has CDR1 MGHDK and CDR2 SYGVNS. This chain's CDR3 is CASQRGAADTQYF. CDR3 sequence (DNA): TGTGCCAGCCAGCGGGGGGCCGCAGATACGCAGTATTTT.

The chain couples TRBV30 to TRBJ2-1; 7 bases fit TRBD2. The V and J ends lost 4 bases and 3 bases, in that order; junction bases with no gene match: 12. The germline CDR1 and CDR2 sequences are GTSNPN and SVGIG (reference sequence). This CDR3 comprises 16 residues. CDR3 amino acids: CAWTPRGSGNYNEQFF. The CDR3, as DNA: TGTGCCTGGACCCCCCGGGGGAGCGGGAACTACAATGAGCAGTTCTTC.

The chain employs TRBV6-5 and TRBJ1-1; 8 nucleotides align to TRBD1. From germline, CDR1 is MNHEY and CDR2 SVGAGI. The CDR3 is 12 amino acids. V lost 5 bases to trimming and J lost 12 bases; unmatched junction nucleotides: 8. The CDR3 DNA follows: TGTGCCAGCAGTGCCCGGACAGGGCGGACTTTCTTT. This codes for CASSARTGRTFF.